A selection of T cell receptor beta chains follows, all from one sample in a study of CD8+ T cells in alopecia areata. Sequenced by immunoSEQ multiplex PCR; TCRdb stores in-frame clones only, minus some. Counted here are about 180,000 clones, about 53% occurring once; the ten biggest clones make up approximately 10%. The specimen was CD8+ T cells sorted from blood, collected at week 24, from a patient treated with tofacitinib. Receptors were obtained from a human donor with alopecia areata. Each CDR3 is given with its conserved first and last residue. The order of the fields is clone size, J gene, V gene, D gene, CDR3 length, CDR3 protein, CDR3 DNA. The D gene is left open where the match is weak. Clone sizes are given selectively: once, few, many, or a class where the clone is expanded.

>NA|TRBJ2-6|TRBV7-2|NA|13
CASSPSGANVLTF
TGTGCCAGCAGCCCCTCCGGGGCCAACGTCCTGACTTTC
>NA|TRBJ2-7|TRBV10-3|NA|15
CAISESMGSSYEQYF
TGTGCCATCAGTGAGTCGATGGGAAGCTCCTACGAGCAGTACTTC
>NA|TRBJ2-2|TRBV29-1|TRBD2|14
CSVRGGAGTGELFF
TGCAGCGTTCGCGGGGGGGCTGGCACCGGGGAGCTGTTTTTT
>NA|TRBJ1-2|TRBV5-1|NA|13
CASSPADSLGYTF
TGCGCCAGCAGCCCCGCGGACAGTTTGGGCTACACCTTC
>NA|TRBJ1-5|TRBV2|NA|12
CASSSRNQPQHF
TGTGCCAGCAGTTCCCGCAATCAGCCCCAGCATTTT
>NA|TRBJ1-6|TRBV15|TRBD1|16
CATSRDRRGRNSPLHF
TGTGCCACCAGCAGAGATAGGAGGGGGCGGAATTCACCCCTCCACTTT
>NA|TRBJ2-1|TRBV7-6|NA|12
CASSENYNEQFF
TGTGCCAGCAGCGAAAACTACAATGAGCAGTTCTTC
>NA|TRBJ1-4|TRBV30|NA|15
CAWSVDVGFGEKLFF
TGTGCCTGGAGTGTAGACGTGGGTTTTGGCGAAAAACTGTTTTTT
>NA|TRBJ1-2|TRBV15|NA|17
CATSRGTDGNPNYGYTF
TGTGCCACCAGCAGAGGGACTGACGGGAACCCTAACTATGGCTACACCTTC
>NA|TRBJ1-5|TRBV4-3|NA|15
CASSQDQGRNQPQHF
TGCGCCAGCAGCCAAGATCAGGGGAGGAATCAGCCCCAGCATTTT
>NA|TRBJ2-7|TRBV19|NA|13
CASSAGLTYEQYF
TGTGCCAGTAGTGCGGGGCTTACCTACGAGCAGTACTTC
>few|TRBJ2-1|TRBV7-8|NA|13
CASSLEGRNEQFF
TGTGCCAGCAGCTTAGAGGGTCGGAATGAGCAGTTCTTC